The clone carrying this T cell receptor (beta chain) was picked up a small number of times. Its antigen is undetermined. The data originate from a study of early T cells in non-severe SARS-CoV-2 infection. The overall study: Sequencing used unsorted whole-blood bulk RNA, so chains lack pairing.

Trimming left V 2 bases short and J 4 bases short, with 3 bases between. Germline V gene data show CDR1 as LNHNV and CDR2 as YYDKDF (reference sequence). There are 12 residues in the CDR3. Broader study findings: Anti-spike CD8 specificities were favored by VDJdb matching, whose results missed private and CD4 specificities.

The TCR library protocol attached unique molecular identifiers to the individual cDNA molecules. A single record per CDR3 protein comes from TCRdb applying MiXCR to the 5' RACE reads. Here the sample spans tens of thousands of distinct CDR3 sequences, roughly 10% being singletons. This chain connects TRBV15 to TRBJ1-5, with D uncertain. The receptor's source is an adult who was a healthcare worker with PCR-confirmed SARS-CoV-2 infection or an uninfected control (not recorded which). Sequenced: whole blood. In DNA, the CDR3 is TGTGCCACCAGCAGACATAATCAGCCCCAGCATTTT. Its translation: CATSRHNQPQHF.